The clone carrying this T cell receptor delta chain is labeled as large. This sample stems from a study of gamma-delta T cells after stem cell transplantation. TCRdb redid the clone calls on the RT-PCR reads with CATT. Of roughly 1,100 delta-chain clones listed, approximately 42% are singletons. This receptor was identified in a human donor. It is not recorded whose cells these are; they may come from a transplant donor. Sequenced: gamma-delta T cells.

The CDR3 is CACDTPGTGGYKNSSWDTRQMFF. CDR3 nucleotide sequence: TGTGCCTGTGACACGCCCGGTACTGGGGGATACAAGAATAGCTCCTGGGACACCCGACAGATGTTTTTC. The rearrangement uses TRDV2 and TRDJ3, with 12 bases matching TRDD3. From germline, CDR1 is GEAIGNYY and CDR2 EKD. This CDR3 spans 23 amino acids. J was trimmed by 0 bases and V by 1 base; bases with no gene match: 15.